This T cell receptor beta chain is drawn from a study of cytomegalovirus exposure and HLA in healthy donors. Turning to the study itself: Early on, a data release was issued that held 80 million or so unique TCRs from HLA-typed donors. General study results and limits: Most of the TCR beta V segments (in an earlier analysis) were productive either about 87% or about 30% of the time. Among donors in an Asian-associated ancestry cluster, a later analysis reportedly found fewer N-insertions than the approximately 700-donor mean.

CDR1 is SGHRS and CDR2 is YFSETQ in the germline V gene. J gave up 0 bases and V 0 bases, and 1 base lay outside the gene matches. The CDR3 has 16 amino acids. On this clone: Its antigen is still unknown. Other DNA sequences within the sample encode an identical CDR3.

Primers included in the PCR were 60 Vbeta and 13 Jbeta primers. Clones were sequenced by immunoSEQ multiplex PCR, and TCRdb holds only the in-frame ones, with some missing. Altogether some 170,000 clones are present, 70% to 80% being singletons, with the ten largest covering 2.1%. The receptor comes from a man in his forties in good health and CMV-seronegative. The chain has TRBV5-1 and TRBJ2-7, with 12 bases matching TRBD2. Input material: PBMCs. The CDR3 nucleotides are TGCGCCAGCAGCTTGGGACTAGCGGGAGTCTCCTACGAGCAGTACTTC. This sequence encodes CASSLGLAGVSYEQYF.